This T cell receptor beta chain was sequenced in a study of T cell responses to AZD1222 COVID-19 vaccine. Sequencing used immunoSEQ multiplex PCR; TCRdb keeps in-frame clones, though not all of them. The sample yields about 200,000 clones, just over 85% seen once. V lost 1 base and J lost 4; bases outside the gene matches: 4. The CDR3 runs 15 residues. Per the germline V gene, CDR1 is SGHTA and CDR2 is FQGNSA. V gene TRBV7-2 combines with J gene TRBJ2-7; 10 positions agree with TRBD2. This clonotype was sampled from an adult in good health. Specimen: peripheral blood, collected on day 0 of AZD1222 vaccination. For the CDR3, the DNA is TGTGCCAGCAGCTTAGTCCCACTAGCGGGGTACGAGCAGTACTTC. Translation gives CASSLVPLAGYEQYF.